This passage covers 28 T cell receptor beta chains from one sample sequenced in a study of control samples from healthy donors and cancer patients. Libraries were prepared by immunoSEQ multiplex PCR; TCRdb keeps only in-frame clonotypes and omits some of them. Among some 76,000 clones listed, roughly 89% were seen once. Sequenced sample: PBMCs. The receptors were gathered from a man between 60 and 75 years old with lung cancer.

The rearrangement links TRBV5-1 to TRBJ2-7, with TRBD1 as a possible D gene (6 bases). Germline V gene data show CDR1 as SGHRS and CDR2 as YFSETQ. Deletions cut 4 bases from V and 1 base from J, with 9 bases between. The CDR3 extends over 13 amino acids. This chain's CDR3 is CASSPTGSYEQYV. CDR3 bases: TGCGCCAGCAGCCCGACAGGATCCTACGAGCAGTACGTC.

V is TRBV6-5 and J is TRBJ2-5; unclear D gene. Germline assignment: CDR1 MNHEY and CDR2 SVGAGI. This CDR3 has 11 amino acids. V lost 7 bases, J lost 3 bases, and 6 bases lay in between. The CDR3 reads CASTEEETQYF. The DNA of the CDR3 is TGTGCCAGCACGGAAGAAGAGACCCAGTACTTC.

DNA of the CDR3: TGCAGTGCTACTATAGGAGATGGCTACACCTTC. This gives the protein CSATIGDGYTF. V gene TRBV20-1 combines with J gene TRBJ1-2; no definite D call. Trimming pared 4 bases from V and 6 bases from J, leaving 9 bases between. Germline assignment: CDR1 DFQATT and CDR2 SNEGSKA (reference sequence). The CDR3 totals 11 residues.

This chain connects TRBV4-1 to TRBJ2-6; D not resolved. This CDR3 region has 17 residues. V was pared by 0 bases and J by 0 bases, with 9 bases between. The V gene's germline CDR1 is MGHRA and CDR2 YSYEKL. The DNA for the CDR3 is TGCGCCAGCAGCCAAGAGGTTATCAGCTCTGGGGCCAACGTCCTGACTTTC. Translation: CASSQEVISSGANVLTF.

The rearrangement joins TRBV7-9 to TRBJ2-2; 10 bases align to TRBD1. This CDR3 spans 16 amino acids. The V gene end was trimmed by 1 base and the J gene end by 5 bases; junction bases not matched to a gene: 4. Per the germline V gene, CDR1 is SEHNR and CDR2 is FQNEAQ (reference sequence). The CDR3 sequence is CASSLGQGAITGELFF. CDR3 coding DNA: TGTGCCAGCAGCTTAGGACAGGGGGCGATTACCGGGGAGCTGTTTTTT. Filled out from reference TRBV7-9 and TRBJ2-2, the complete variable domain reads DTGVSQNPRHKITKRGQNVTFRCDPISEHNRLYWYRQTLGQGPEFLTYFQNEAQLEKSRLLSDRFSAERPKGSFSTLEIQRTEQGDSAMYLCASSLGQGAITGELFFGEGSRLTVL.

This clone appeared once. CDR3 nucleotides: TGTGCCAGCAGCTTGACGGCGTCCACTGAGCAGTTCTTC. Translation gives CASSLTASTEQFF. The chain employs TRBV7-2 and TRBJ2-1; D gene ambiguous. The germline V gene has CDR1 SGHTA and CDR2 FQGNSA. Deletions cut 3 bases from V and 9 bases from J, with 12 bases between. There are 13 residues in the CDR3.

The chain combines TRBV6-4 with TRBJ1-2; D is unclear. Trimming shortened V by 0 bases and J by 5 bases, and 4 bases separated the two germline ends. The CDR3 length is 12 residues. In germline, CDR1 is MRHNA, CDR2 SNTAGT. The CDR3 reads CASSDSGYGYTF. CDR3 coding DNA: TGTGCCAGCAGTGACTCCGGGTATGGCTACACCTTC.

This clone has more than one count but fewer than ten. This chain joins TRBV4-1 and TRBJ1-2; 7 positions agree with TRBD1. Per the germline V gene, CDR1 is MGHRA and CDR2 is YSYEKL. Unmatched junction bases numbered 6, after V lost 0 bases and J lost 2 bases. The CDR3 spans 16 residues. The DNA for the CDR3 is TGCGCCAGCAGCCAAGATGTCGGGACAGAAAACTATGGCTACACCTTC. Translation gives CASSQDVGTENYGYTF.

The chain has TRBV6-5 and TRBJ2-3; 8 bases match TRBD1. V shed 9 bases and J 0 bases; nucleotides not matched to a gene: 2. The CDR3 sequence is 13 residues long. Germline-derived CDR1 and CDR2 are MNHEY and SVGAGI. The CDR3: CARRQGSTDTQYF. DNA for the CDR3: TGTGCCAGGCGACAGGGGAGCACAGATACGCAGTATTTT.

This clone showed up just once. The chain joins TRBV19 to TRBJ2-5, with D possibly called TRBD1 or TRBD2 (5 bases each). The germline V gene has CDR1 LNHDA and CDR2 SQIVND (reference sequence). Trimming took off 10 bases at V and 5 bases at J, with 17 bases between the two ends. This CDR3 has 13 amino acids. This CDR3 is CATSRGFVETQYF. The CDR3 bases are TGTGCCACCTCGAGGGGCTTCGTGGAGACCCAGTACTTC.

This chain uses TRBV24-1 with TRBJ1-5, with D possibly TRBD1 on 5 matching bases. The CDR3 is made up of 15 amino acids. Trimming removed 5 bases from V and 9 bases from J, with 19 bases in between. Germline CDR1 reads KGHDR; CDR2 reads SFDVKD. The CDR3 loop reads CATSGGETDLRPQHF. DNA for the CDR3: TGTGCCACCAGTGGAGGGGAGACGGACCTAAGGCCCCAGCATTTT.

The chain carries TRBV2 and TRBJ1-4; D is possibly TRBD1 (5 bases). Per the germline V gene, CDR1 is SNHLY and CDR2 is FYNNEI. The CDR3 runs to 14 residues. The ends were cut back, 1 base at V and 12 bases at J, with 15 bases in the middle. The CDR3 here is CASSEEGGTGELFF. CDR3 in DNA: TGTGCCAGCAGTGAAGAAGGTGGGACCGGGGAACTGTTTTTT.

This CDR3 reads CASSLVAGGTDTQYF. CDR3 bases: TGTGCCAGCAGCTTAGTAGCGGGGGGTACAGATACGCAGTATTTT. The rearrangement joins TRBV7-2 to TRBJ2-3, with 10 bases matching TRBD2. The CDR3 has 15 amino acids. V was pared by 1 base and J by 3 bases, with 1 base of the junction left unmatched. Germline lookup yields CDR1 SGHTA and CDR2 FQGNSA. Full variable domain (remainder filled in from reference TRBV7-2 and TRBJ2-3): GAGVSQSPSNKVTEKGKDVELRCDPISGHTALYWYRQSLGQGLEFLIYFQGNSAPDKSGLPSDRFSAERTGGSVSTLTIQRTQQEDSAVYLCASSLVAGGTDTQYFGPGTRLTVL.

The chain couples TRBV18 to TRBJ1-6, with D hard to call. The CDR3 extends over 16 amino acids. Germline V gene sequence: CDR1 KGHSH, CDR2 LQKENI. Trimming took off 3 bases at V and 5 bases at J, with 14 bases between the two ends. The CDR3 loop is CASSPSVVGNNSPLHF. For the CDR3, the DNA is TGTGCCAGCTCACCTTCCGTGGTGGGGAATAATTCACCCCTCCACTTT.

The CDR3 is CASSLVAYNEQFF. In nucleotides, the CDR3 is TGTGCCAGCAGCTTGGTGGCTTACAATGAGCAGTTCTTC. The rearrangement joins TRBV5-4 to TRBJ2-1; D remains unclear. The CDR3 runs 13 residues. The V end lost 0 bases, the J end lost 4 bases, and 5 bases lay between the germline ends. Germline V gene lookup returns CDR1 SGHNT and CDR2 YYREEE (reference sequence).

V usage is TRBV9 and J usage is TRBJ2-2; D is perhaps TRBD1 (5 bases). CDR1 and CDR2 (germline): SGDLS, YYNGEE. V dropped 2 bases and J dropped 7 bases, with 9 bases sitting between them. This CDR3 contains 13 residues. Here the CDR3 DNA reads TGTGCCAGCAGCGTTCAGGGTTACGGGGAGCTGTTTTTT. Its translation: CASSVQGYGELFF.

The chain recombines TRBV9 with TRBJ1-2, with D possibly being TRBD1 (6 bases). With 2 bases removed from V and 2 bases from J, the gap between germline ends came to 13 bases. The CDR3 is 15 residues long. Germline V CDR1 and CDR2: SGDLS, YYNGEE. CDR3 sequence: CASSVRGPGNYGYTF. CDR3 bases: TGTGCCAGCAGCGTGCGGGGGCCTGGGAACTATGGCTACACCTTC.

The chain carries TRBV4-1 and TRBJ2-1; D unclear. CDR3 size: 14 residues. Germline CDR1 reads MGHRA; CDR2 reads YSYEKL. V lost 1 base to trimming and J lost 7 bases, with 11 bases between them. For the CDR3, the DNA is TGCGCCAGCAGCCAAGTTGAAGGCGAGAATGAGCAGTTCTTC. Its translation is CASSQVEGENEQFF.

This chain's CDR3 is CASTSGAGGTRETQYF. CDR3 sequence (DNA): TGTGCCAGCACCTCCGGGGCAGGGGGAACACGGGAGACCCAGTACTTC. V is TRBV5-8 and J is TRBJ2-5, with TRBD1 matching 7 bases. CDR1 SGHTS and CDR2 YDEGEE come from the germline V gene. CDR3 length equals 16 residues. Trimming took 6 bases from V and 5 from J; bases not matched to a gene: 16.

Only one count was recorded for this clone. The chain is built from TRBV7-3 and TRBJ2-1; TRBD1 matches at 7 bases. The length of the CDR3 is 15 residues. The V gene's germline CDR1 is SGHTA and CDR2 FQGTGA. V lost 5 bases to trimming and J lost 4 bases; unmatched junction nucleotides: 8. The chain's CDR3 is CASSERDRTYNEQFF. CDR3 in DNA: TGTGCCAGCAGCGAAAGGGACAGAACATACAATGAGCAGTTCTTC.

This clone occurred once. The genes are TRBV9 and TRBJ2-2; 8 bases are shared with TRBD1. Germline assignment: CDR1 SGDLS and CDR2 YYNGEE. The CDR3 is 14 residues long. V dropped 4 bases and J dropped 8; count of bases not matched to a gene: 7. As DNA, the CDR3 is TGTGCCAGCAGCCCCCCGACAGGGGTAGGGGAGCTGTTTTTT. Translating it yields CASSPPTGVGELFF.

This sequence joins TRBV19 and TRBJ1-2; tentatively, D is TRBD1 (5 bases). Trimming stripped 3 bases from V and 7 bases from J, with 12 bases between. This CDR3 contains 13 residues. Germline V gene sequence: CDR1 LNHDA, CDR2 SQIVND (reference sequence). CDR3: CASSMLQGSGYTF. The CDR3 DNA reads TGTGCCAGTAGTATGTTGCAGGGCTCTGGCTACACCTTC.

V is TRBV7-8 and J is TRBJ2-5; D gene ambiguous. Germline CDR1 and CDR2: SGHVS and FQNEAQ. The V end was cut by 5 bases, the J end by 2 bases, with 9 bases between. The CDR3 loop spans 13 amino acids. CDR3 in DNA: TGTGCCAGCAGCCGAGTGGGTCAAGAGACCCAGTACTTC. This codes for CASSRVGQETQYF.

The V call is TRBV6-2 or TRBV6-3, the J call TRBJ1-2, with D possibly being TRBD1 (5 bases). V lost 6 bases to trimming and J lost 0 bases, with 17 bases between them. Germline V gene data show CDR1 as MNHEY and CDR2 as SVGEGT. The CDR3 sequence is 16 residues long. DNA for the CDR3: TGTGCCAGCAGCAGGAGTTTGGGGGTGGCTAACTATGGCTACACCTTC. Translated, it gives CASSRSLGVANYGYTF.

The CDR3, as DNA: TGCGCCAGCAGCTTGACCGCCGCCCTCTCTGGAAACACCATATATTTT. The encoded protein is CASSLTAALSGNTIYF. The chain links TRBV5-1 to TRBJ1-3; D ambiguous. Germline V gene lookup returns CDR1 SGHRS and CDR2 YFSETQ. The CDR3 length is 16 residues. V lost 1 base and J 0 bases, leaving 11 bases between the germline ends.

The chain carries TRBV24-1 and TRBJ1-5, with D uncertain. The germline V gene encodes CDR1 KGHDR and CDR2 SFDVKD. V lost 10 bases to trimming and J lost 1 base, with 13 bases between them. The CDR3 spans 14 residues. This chain's CDR3 is CATGKSSSNQPQHF. As DNA, the CDR3 is TGTGCCACAGGGAAATCCTCAAGCAATCAGCCCCAGCATTTT.

The chain joins TRBV5-1 to TRBJ1-1; D unresolved. Trimming cost V 4 bases and J 1 base, with 17 bases left between them. CDR1 and CDR2 from the germline V gene are SGHRS and YFSETQ. This CDR3 comprises 16 residues. CDR3 amino acids: CASSPRAGGSNTEAFF. CDR3 nucleotide sequence: TGCGCCAGCAGCCCGAGAGCGGGAGGGTCGAACACTGAAGCTTTCTTT.

The genes are TRBV5-1 and TRBJ1-2; 8 bases are a match to TRBD1. The V gene's germline CDR1 is SGHRS and CDR2 YFSETQ. V shed 1 base and J 7 bases; nucleotides not matched to a gene: 6. The CDR3 covers 14 residues. This chain's CDR3 is CASSLRQGQGGYTF. For the CDR3, the DNA is TGCGCCAGCAGCTTGCGACAGGGGCAGGGTGGCTACACCTTC.